The 27 T cell receptor beta chains reported below all come from one sample, sequenced in a study of T cell clonality in common variable immunodeficiency. Findings of the study overall: Fewer deletions and N-nucleotide insertions were reportedly seen in common variable immunodeficiency TCR beta sequences.

Their antigen targets remain unknown. The method was immunoSEQ multiplex PCR; TCRdb's version includes in-frame clones alone and lacks a portion of them. There are under 25,000 clones in the sample, none observed a single time. The sequenced sample was peripheral blood mononuclear cells. These receptors were obtained from a human donor with common variable immunodeficiency.

This clone was detected only a few times. The sequenced fragment ends 3 residues before the CDR3 boundary, so the rest is inferred from the germline J gene. Other DNA sequences in this specimen translate into the identical CDR3. This chain uses TRBV19 with TRBJ1-2; a possible D gene is TRBD1 (6 bases). The CDR3 is made up of 14 amino acids. Germline assignment: CDR1 LNHDA and CDR2 SQIVND (reference sequence). The V end was cut by 2 bases, the J end by 2 bases, with 9 bases between. This chain's CDR3 is CASSITGSNYGYTF. CDR3 bases read: TGTGCCAGTAGTATAACAGGGTCGAACTATGGC. The variable domain in full, with the rest retrieved from reference TRBV19 and TRBJ1-2, is DGGITQSPKYLFRKEGQNVTLSCEQNLNHDAMYWYRQDPGQGLRLIYYSQIVNDFQKGDIAEGYSVSREKKESFPLTVTSAQKNPTAFYLCASSITGSNYGYTFGSGTRLTVV.

This clone was picked up many times. The missing CDR3 end, 3 residues past where the read stops, is filled in from the germline J gene. The chain is built from TRBV5-6 and TRBJ1-2; possible D gene TRBD1, 6 bases. The V end lost 0 bases, the J end lost 6 bases, and 15 bases lay between the germline ends. The germline V gene encodes CDR1 SGHDT and CDR2 YYEEEE. The CDR3 loop spans 15 amino acids. The CDR3 loop is CASSLAGQTMNGYTF. The sequenced part of the CDR3 DNA is TGTGCCAGCAGCTTGGCCGGACAGACTATGAATGGC.

This clone is classed as medium-sized (0.01 to 0.1%). Read coverage stops 3 residues before the CDR3 terminus; the germline J gene supplies the remainder. The chain uses TRBV6-2 or TRBV6-3 and TRBJ2-5; 11 positions agree with TRBD2. With 0 bases clipped from V and 1 base from J, the junction kept 1 base outside the gene matches. CDR1 and CDR2 (germline): MNHEY, SVGEGT. CDR3 length: 16 residues. The sequenced part of the CDR3 DNA is TGTGCCAGCAGTTACTCTAGCGGGGGGGGCCAAGAGACC. It translates to CASSYSSGGGQET. The complete CDR3 sequence is CASSYSSGGGQETQYF.

There are a few counts of this clone. Sequencing ends 3 residues short of the CDR3 end; the germline J gene provides the rest. The chain is built from TRBV5-1 and TRBJ2-3, with 8 positions matching TRBD1. V was clipped by 4 bases and J by 0 bases; unmatched bases: 1. CDR3 length: 14 amino acids. Germline V gene lookup returns CDR1 SGHRS and CDR2 YFSETQ. This chain's CDR3 is CASSRTGSTDTQYF. The DNA read from the CDR3 is TGCGCCAGCAGCCGGACAGGGAGCACAGATACG.

This clone was observed a handful of times. The read finishes 3 residues shy of the CDR3 end, and the germline J gene is used to complete it. V gene TRBV18 combines with J gene TRBJ2-1; TRBD2 agrees at 7 bases. Germline V gene sequence: CDR1 KGHSH, CDR2 LQKENI. CDR3 length: 15 amino acids. J was trimmed by 0 bases and V by 6 bases; bases with no gene match: 5. CDR3 sequence reads: CASSRLASSYNEQFF. Partial CDR3 DNA: TGTGCCAGCTCGCGACTAGCCAGCTCCTACAATGAG.

With regard to this clone: Read coverage stops 3 residues before the CDR3 terminus; the germline J gene supplies the remainder. The sample contains more than one DNA sequence encoding this CDR3. V gene TRBV19 combines with J gene TRBJ2-7, with TRBD1 identical over 7 bases. Looked up from germline, CDR1 is LNHDA and CDR2 is SQIVND (reference sequence). The CDR3 contains 14 residues. The V and J ends lost 2 bases and 0 bases, in that order; junction bases with no gene match: 1. The chain's CDR3 is CASSIRTGSYEQYF. CDR3 DNA (partial): TGTGCCAGTAGTATACGGACAGGCTCCTACGAG. The full variable domain, rest sourced from reference TRBV19 and TRBJ2-7, is DGGITQSPKYLFRKEGQNVTLSCEQNLNHDAMYWYRQDPGQGLRLIYYSQIVNDFQKGDIAEGYSVSREKKESFPLTVTSAQKNPTAFYLCASSIRTGSYEQYFGPGTRLTVT.

As regards this clone: The read ends 3 residues shy of where the CDR3 ends; the end is completed using the germline J gene. The chain is built from TRBV18 and TRBJ2-3; 9 bases line up with TRBD1. Trimming took 3 bases from V and 6 from J; bases not matched to a gene: 4. The CDR3 runs to 14 residues. Germline-derived CDR1 and CDR2 are KGHSH and LQKENI. CDR3 residues: CASSPTGGRDTQYF. CDR3 DNA, as far as it was read: TGTGCCAGCTCACCGACAGGGGGTAGGGATACG.

This clone was seen a handful of times. The read halts 3 residues ahead of the CDR3 end, with the missing end drawn from the germline J gene. This chain uses TRBV19 with TRBJ2-5, with D perhaps TRBD2 (6 bases). Germline V gene lookup returns CDR1 LNHDA and CDR2 SQIVND (reference sequence). The V and J ends lost 8 bases and 4 bases respectively, with 26 bases between them. The CDR3 is made up of 17 amino acids. The CDR3 DNA, read in part, is TGTGCCAGTGCACCAATGGGGCGAGGAGGGAGGTCAGAGACC. Its protein is CASAPMGRGGRSET. In full, the CDR3 is CASAPMGRGGRSETQYF.

This clone was detected a few times. The read halts 3 residues ahead of the CDR3 end, with the missing end drawn from the germline J gene. The chain joins TRBV18 to TRBJ2-3, with 7 bases that match TRBD2. Trimming cost V 2 bases and J 3 bases; bases outside gene matches: 5. The CDR3 is made up of 15 amino acids. Germline values: CDR1 KGHSH, CDR2 LQKENI. The CDR3 loop is CASSPVGSGTDTQYF. The sequenced part of the CDR3 DNA is TGTGCCAGCTCACCAGTGGGTAGCGGGACAGATACG.

Only a few counts were recorded for this clone. The read terminates 3 residues before the CDR3 end, so the remaining end is supplied by the germline J gene. The chain recombines TRBV20-1 with TRBJ2-7, with 7 bases fitting TRBD2. V was pared by 6 bases and J by 2 bases, with 10 bases of the junction left unmatched. This CDR3 has 14 amino acids. Germline CDR1 and CDR2: DFQATT and SNEGSKA (reference sequence). CDR3 bases read: TGCAGTGCCCCCCCGGGGGGTAGACCCTACGAG. Amino acid sequence: CSAPPGGRPYE. The entire CDR3 protein is CSAPPGGRPYEQYF.

This clone was counted between two and nine times. The read gets to within 3 residues of the CDR3 end, and the germline J gene fills in the rest. The chain couples TRBV6-2 or TRBV6-3 to TRBJ2-7; the match to TRBD1 covers 8 bases. CDR1 is MNHEY and CDR2 is SVGEGT in the germline V gene. V was clipped by 4 bases and J by 0 bases; unmatched bases: 8. This CDR3 is 16 amino acids long. Partial CDR3 DNA: TGTGCCAGCAGTTCCCTCCGGGACAGGCCCTCCTACGAG. It yields the protein CASSSLRDRPSYE. The entire CDR3 protein reads CASSSLRDRPSYEQYF.

A remark on this clone: The CDR3 extends 3 residues past the end of the read, so its final part is completed from the germline J gene. The chain combines TRBV7-8 with TRBJ1-1, with D uncertain. CDR1 and CDR2 (germline): SGHVS, FQNEAQ. The V end was cut by 3 bases, the J end by 3 bases, with 8 bases between. The CDR3 length is 13 residues. The chain's CDR3 is CASSFGLDTEAFF. The sequenced CDR3 bases are TGTGCCAGCAGCTTCGGGTTGGACACTGAA. The full variable domain, with the rest looked up from reference TRBV7-8 and TRBJ1-1, is GAGVSQSPRYKVAKRGQDVALRCDPISGHVSLFWYQQALGQGPEFLTYFQNEAQLDKSGLPSDRFFAERPEGSVSTLKIQRTQQEDSAVYLCASSFGLDTEAFFGQGTRLTVV.

This clone was detected a few times. The sequenced part of the CDR3 DNA is TGTGCCAGCAGCTTAGCGGGCGGGTGGAGAGAGACC. As protein: CASSLAGGWRET. In full, the CDR3 reads CASSLAGGWRETQYF. The V gene is TRBV7-9, the J gene TRBJ2-5; perhaps TRBD2 as D (5 bases). Read sequence stops 3 residues before the CDR3 end, and the germline J gene provides the missing end. Per germline, CDR1 SEHNR and CDR2 FQNEAQ (reference sequence). V was clipped by 0 bases and J by 4 bases, with 12 bases between them. The length of the CDR3 is 15 residues.

About this clone itself: With the read ending 3 residues before the CDR3 end, the germline J gene is used to fill in that end. The rearrangement links TRBV5-1 to TRBJ2-7; 7 bases are shared with TRBD2. This CDR3 comprises 13 residues. Germline values: CDR1 SGHRS, CDR2 YFSETQ. J was trimmed by 3 bases and V by 7 bases; bases with no gene match: 7. The CDR3 reads CASGRGVNYEQYF. CDR3 DNA, as far as it was read: TGCGCCAGCGGACGGGGGGTCAACTACGAG. Full variable domain (rest looked up from reference TRBV5-1 and TRBJ2-7): KAGVTQTPRYLIKTRGQQVTLSCSPISGHRSVSWYQQTPGQGLQFLFEYFSETQRNKGNFPGRFSGRQFSNSRSEMNVSTLELGDSALYLCASGRGVNYEQYFGPGTRLTVT.

The table lists this clone with a few counts. The read finishes 3 residues shy of the CDR3 end, and the germline J gene is used to complete it. The chain uses TRBV20-1 and TRBJ2-1, with TRBD2 identical over 9 bases. The CDR3 consists of 15 residues. Per germline, CDR1 DFQATT and CDR2 SNEGSKA (reference sequence). J lost 1 base, V lost 4 bases, and 5 bases had no gene match. This chain's CDR3 is CSAILAGRSYNEQFF. Incomplete CDR3 DNA: TGCAGTGCTATTCTAGCGGGAAGATCCTACAATGAG.

CDR3 loop: CASRSSSTDTQYF. CDR3 DNA, as far as it was read: TGTGCCAGCAGGTCTTCTAGCACAGATACG. J is TRBJ2-3 and V is TRBV6-2 or TRBV6-3; D is ambiguous. The CDR3 end is not reached by the read, which stops 3 residues before it; the germline J gene fills it in. This CDR3 region has 13 residues. V gave up 6 bases and J gave up 0 bases, with 7 bases separating them. Germline values: CDR1 MNHEY, CDR2 SVGEGT.

Concerning this clone itself: The read ends 3 residues early relative to the CDR3; the germline J gene fills the gap. The chain has TRBV19 and TRBJ1-1, with 10 positions matching TRBD1. This CDR3 has 13 amino acids. V lost 6 bases and J lost 6; bases outside the gene matches: 4. Germline V lookup: CDR1 LNHDA, CDR2 SQIVND (reference sequence). The CDR3 bases that were read are TGTGCCAGTAGGTGGGACAGGGGATCTGAA. Translated: CASRWDRGSE. The CDR3 in its entirety is CASRWDRGSEAFF.

There are many counts of this clone. The read comes to an end 3 residues before the CDR3 does, leaving the germline J gene to fill in the end. The rearrangement uses TRBV20-1 and TRBJ2-4, with D possibly being TRBD1 (6 bases). Germline V gives CDR1 DFQATT, CDR2 SNEGSKA (reference sequence). Trimming shortened V by 5 bases and J by 0 bases, and 20 bases separated the two germline ends. The CDR3 is 17 amino acids. The chain's CDR3 is CSAVRDTAILAKNIQYF. The CDR3 bases that were read are TGCAGTGCTGTTCGGGACACGGCAATCCTAGCCAAAAACATT.

With regard to this clone: One junction end does not reproduce the germline sequence, and a read error may be involved. The sequenced fragment ends 3 residues before the CDR3 boundary, so the rest is inferred from the germline J gene. V usage is TRBV7-6 and J usage is TRBJ2-7; a weak D match, TRBD2 (6 bases). This CDR3 region has 13 residues. From germline, CDR1 is SGHVS and CDR2 FNYEAQ. The CDR3 here is CASSLAEGYEQYF. Incomplete CDR3 DNA: TGTGCTAGCAGCTTAGCGGAGGGGTACGAG.

As regards this clone: The missing CDR3 end, 3 residues past where the read stops, is filled in from the germline J gene. The rearrangement uses TRBV11-1 and TRBJ2-1, with a possible D match to TRBD2 (6 bases). Germline CDR1 reads SGHAT; CDR2 reads FQDESV (reference sequence). The CDR3 is 14 amino acids. Trimming removed 5 bases at V and 3 bases at J, with 11 bases between. The CDR3 protein is CASSQTGVYNEQFF. The sequenced part of the CDR3 DNA is TGTGCCAGCAGCCAGACGGGGGTCTACAATGAG.

On this clone: The read is 3 residues too short to cover the CDR3 end, so that end is filled in from the germline J gene. The chain is built from TRBV11-1 and TRBJ1-6; D remains unclear. The CDR3 contains 14 residues. CDR1 SGHAT and CDR2 FQDESV come from the germline V gene (reference sequence). V dropped 4 bases and J dropped 10 bases, with 14 bases sitting between them. The CDR3 bases that were read are TGTGCCAGCAGCTCTCTGTCGGGGTCCTCACCC. Its protein is CASSSLSGSSP. The full CDR3 protein reads CASSSLSGSSPLHF.

This clone was found a few times. The CDR3 end falls 3 residues outside the read, so it is completed with the germline J gene. The chain joins TRBV5-6 to TRBJ1-1; D is unclear. Germline CDR1 and CDR2: SGHDT and YYEEEE. This CDR3 contains 12 residues. This CDR3 reads CASSFYNQGAFF. The part of the CDR3 DNA that was read is TGTGCCAGCAGCTTTTATAACCAAGGG.

The table lists this clone with a few counts. This CDR3 reads CACSFRPGWGETQYF. The CDR3 DNA, read in part, is TGTGCCTGCTCATTCAGGCCAGGGTGGGGAGAGACC. The chain has TRBV30 and TRBJ2-5; weak D call: TRBD1 (5 bases). The read terminates 3 residues before the CDR3 end, so the remaining end is supplied by the germline J gene. The ends were cut back, 6 bases at V and 4 bases at J, with 21 bases in the middle. The CDR3 is 15 amino acids. CDR1 and CDR2 from the germline V gene are GTSNPN and SVGIG (reference sequence).

Turning to this clone: The read gets to within 3 residues of the CDR3 end, and the germline J gene fills in the rest. The rearrangement joins TRBV7-2 to TRBJ2-7; D possibly corresponds to TRBD1 (5 bases). The CDR3 length is 14 residues. V lost 2 bases and J lost 3, with 11 bases in between. The V gene's germline CDR1 is SGHTA and CDR2 FQGNSA. CDR3 DNA, as far as it was read: TGTGCCAGCAGCTTAATTAACAGGAACTACGAG. Its translation: CASSLINRNYE. The entire CDR3 is CASSLINRNYEQYF.

On this clone itself: With the read ending 3 residues before the CDR3 end, the germline J gene is used to fill in that end. The chain links TRBV18 to TRBJ2-3; 12 nucleotides align to TRBD2. The V gene's germline CDR1 is KGHSH and CDR2 LQKENI. This CDR3 is built from 16 residues. V was pared by 6 bases and J by 4 bases, with 8 bases of the junction left unmatched. Incomplete CDR3 DNA: TGTGCCAGCTCGCGACTAGCGGGAGTTGTGTCAGATACG. This encodes CASSRLAGVVSDT. The CDR3 as a whole reads CASSRLAGVVSDTQYF.

As for this clone: Sequencing ends 3 residues short of the CDR3 end; the germline J gene provides the rest. The V and J genes are TRBV5-1 and TRBJ2-1; D is uncertain. V was cut by 0 bases and J by 4 bases, with 5 bases left in between. This CDR3 contains 13 residues. Germline V gives CDR1 SGHRS, CDR2 YFSETQ. The sequenced CDR3 bases are TGCGCCAGCAGCTTGGCAGTATACAATGAG. This gives the protein CASSLAVYNE. The whole CDR3 protein reads CASSLAVYNEQFF.

This clone was counted between two and nine times. The CDR3 extends 3 residues past the end of the read, so its final part is completed from the germline J gene. This chain joins TRBV2 and TRBJ2-3; D uncertain. The CDR3 is 11 amino acids. CDR1 and CDR2 (germline): SNHLY, FYNNEI. The germline V and J ends were trimmed by 8 bases and 4 bases, with 7 bases remaining between them. The CDR3 is CASLYADTQYF. The DNA read from the CDR3 is TGTGCCAGCCTCTATGCAGATACG.